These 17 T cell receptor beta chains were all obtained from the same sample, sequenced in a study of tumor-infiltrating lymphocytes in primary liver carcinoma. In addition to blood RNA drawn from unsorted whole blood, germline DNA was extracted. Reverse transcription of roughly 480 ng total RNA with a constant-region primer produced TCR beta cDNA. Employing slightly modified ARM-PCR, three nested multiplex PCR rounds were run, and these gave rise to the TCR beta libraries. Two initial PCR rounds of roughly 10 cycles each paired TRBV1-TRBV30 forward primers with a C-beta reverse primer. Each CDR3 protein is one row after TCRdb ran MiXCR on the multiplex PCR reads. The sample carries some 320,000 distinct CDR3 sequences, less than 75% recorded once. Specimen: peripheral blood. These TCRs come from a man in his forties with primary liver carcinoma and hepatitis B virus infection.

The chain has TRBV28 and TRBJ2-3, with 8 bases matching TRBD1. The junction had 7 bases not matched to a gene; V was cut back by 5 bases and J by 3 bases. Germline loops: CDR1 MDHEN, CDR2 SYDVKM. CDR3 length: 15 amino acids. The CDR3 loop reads CASSSAGQGTDTQYF. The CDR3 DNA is TGTGCCAGCAGTAGCGCAGGACAGGGAACAGATACGCAGTATTTT.

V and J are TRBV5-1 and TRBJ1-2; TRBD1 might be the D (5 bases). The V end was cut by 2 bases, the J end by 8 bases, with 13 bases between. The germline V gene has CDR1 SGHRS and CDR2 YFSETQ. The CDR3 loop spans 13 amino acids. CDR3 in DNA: TGCGCCAGCAGCTTACAAGGGGCGTGGGGCTACACCTTC. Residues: CASSLQGAWGYTF.

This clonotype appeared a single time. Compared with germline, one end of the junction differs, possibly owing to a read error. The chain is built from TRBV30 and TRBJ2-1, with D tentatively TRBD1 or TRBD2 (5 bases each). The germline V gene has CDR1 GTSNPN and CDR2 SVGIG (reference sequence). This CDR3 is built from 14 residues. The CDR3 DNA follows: TGTGCATGGAGACCCAGGGAGAGGTACAATGAGCAGTTCTTC. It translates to CAWRPRERYNEQFF.

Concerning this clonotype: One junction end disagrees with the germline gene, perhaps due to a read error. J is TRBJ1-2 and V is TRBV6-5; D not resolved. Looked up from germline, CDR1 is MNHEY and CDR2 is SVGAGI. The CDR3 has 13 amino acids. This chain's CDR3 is CVSSPPGSHGYIF. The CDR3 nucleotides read TGTGTCAGCAGCCCACCTGGGAGCCATGGCTACATCTTC.

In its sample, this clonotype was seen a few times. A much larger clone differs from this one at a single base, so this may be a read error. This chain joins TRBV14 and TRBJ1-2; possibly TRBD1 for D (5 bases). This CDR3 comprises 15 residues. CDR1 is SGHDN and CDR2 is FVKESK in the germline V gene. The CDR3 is CASSQGRGRDYGYIF. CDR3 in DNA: TGTGCCAGCAGCCAAGGGCGGGGAAGGGACTATGGCTACATCTTC.

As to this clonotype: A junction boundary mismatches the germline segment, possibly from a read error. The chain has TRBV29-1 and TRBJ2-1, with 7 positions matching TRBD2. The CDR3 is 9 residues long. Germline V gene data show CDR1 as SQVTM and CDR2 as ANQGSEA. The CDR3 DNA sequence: TGCAGTGTTTCAGACGGGGGGATCTTC. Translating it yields CSVSDGGIF.

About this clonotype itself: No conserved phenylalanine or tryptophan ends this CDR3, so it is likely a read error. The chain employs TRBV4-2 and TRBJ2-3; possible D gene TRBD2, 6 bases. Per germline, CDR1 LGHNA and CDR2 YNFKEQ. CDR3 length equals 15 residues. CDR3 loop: CANSSGRDGPGTQYL. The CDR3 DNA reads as TGCGCCAACAGTTCGGGGCGGGACGGCCCCGGTACGCAGTATTTG.

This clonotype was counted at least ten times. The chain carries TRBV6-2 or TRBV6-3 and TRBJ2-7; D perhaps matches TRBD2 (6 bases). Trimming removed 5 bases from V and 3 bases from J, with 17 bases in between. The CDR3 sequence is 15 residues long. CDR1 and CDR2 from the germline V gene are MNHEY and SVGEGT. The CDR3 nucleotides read TGTGCCAGCAGTCCGCGGGGACCTTTCCTCTACGAGCAGTACTTC. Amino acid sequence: CASSPRGPFLYEQYF.

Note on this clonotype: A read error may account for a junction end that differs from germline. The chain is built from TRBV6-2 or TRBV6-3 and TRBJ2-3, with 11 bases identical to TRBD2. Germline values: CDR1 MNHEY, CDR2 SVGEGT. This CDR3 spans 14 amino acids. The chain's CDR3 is CASTVAGGTDPQYF. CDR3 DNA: TGTGCCAGCACCGTAGCGGGAGGGACAGATCCGCAGTATTTT.

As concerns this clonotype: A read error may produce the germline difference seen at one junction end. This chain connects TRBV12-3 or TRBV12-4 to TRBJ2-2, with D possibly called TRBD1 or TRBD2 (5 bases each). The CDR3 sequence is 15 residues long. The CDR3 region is CASSSETDNTGELLF. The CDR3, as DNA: TGTGCCAGCAGTTCCGAGACAGACAACACCGGGGAGCTGCTTTTT.

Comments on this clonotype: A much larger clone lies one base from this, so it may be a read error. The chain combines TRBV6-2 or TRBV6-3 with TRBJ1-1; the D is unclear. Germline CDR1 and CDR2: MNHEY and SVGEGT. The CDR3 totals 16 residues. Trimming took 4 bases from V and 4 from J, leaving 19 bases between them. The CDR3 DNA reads TGTGCCAGCAGTTCTCCTCGGAGAAGGTCGGGCACTGAAGCTTTCTTT. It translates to CASSSPRRRSGTEAFF.

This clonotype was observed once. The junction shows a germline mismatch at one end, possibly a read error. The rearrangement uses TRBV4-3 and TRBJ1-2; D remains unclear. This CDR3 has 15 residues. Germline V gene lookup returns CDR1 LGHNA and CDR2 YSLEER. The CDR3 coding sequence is TGCGTCAGCAGCCAAGATAGCAACAGTAACTATGGCTACACCTTC. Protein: CVSSQDSNSNYGYTF.

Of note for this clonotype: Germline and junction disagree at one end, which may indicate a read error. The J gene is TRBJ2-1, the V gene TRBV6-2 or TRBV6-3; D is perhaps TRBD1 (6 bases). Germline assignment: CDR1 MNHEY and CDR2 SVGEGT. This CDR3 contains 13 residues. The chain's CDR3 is CASSDWDTNKQFF. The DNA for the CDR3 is TGTGCCAGCAGTGACTGGGACACCAATAAGCAGTTCTTC.

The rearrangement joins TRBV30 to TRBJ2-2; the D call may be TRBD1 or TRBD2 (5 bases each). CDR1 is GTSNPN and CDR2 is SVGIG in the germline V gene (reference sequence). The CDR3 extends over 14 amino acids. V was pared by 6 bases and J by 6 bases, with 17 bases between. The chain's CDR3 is CACLGPSSAGELFF. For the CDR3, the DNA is TGTGCCTGTCTGGGACCCAGCAGCGCCGGGGAGCTGTTTTTT. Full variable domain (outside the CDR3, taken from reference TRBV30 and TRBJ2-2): SQTIHQWPATLVQPVGSPLSLECTVEGTSNPNLYWYRQAAGRGLQLLFYSVGIGQISSEVPQNLSASRPQDRQFILSSKKLLLSDSGFYLCACLGPSSAGELFFGEGSRLTVL.

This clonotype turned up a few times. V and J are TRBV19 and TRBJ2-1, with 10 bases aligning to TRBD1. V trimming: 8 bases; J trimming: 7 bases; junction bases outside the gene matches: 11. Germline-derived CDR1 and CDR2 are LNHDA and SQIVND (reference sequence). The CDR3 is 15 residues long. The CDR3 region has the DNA TGTGCCAGTGCCAACGACCGGACAGGGGGAAATGAGCAGTTCTTC. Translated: CASANDRTGGNEQFF. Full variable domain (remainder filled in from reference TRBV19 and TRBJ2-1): DGGITQSPKYLFRKEGQNVTLSCEQNLNHDAMYWYRQDPGQGLRLIYYSQIVNDFQKGDIAEGYSVSREKKESFPLTVTSAQKNPTAFYLCASANDRTGGNEQFFGPGTRLTVL.

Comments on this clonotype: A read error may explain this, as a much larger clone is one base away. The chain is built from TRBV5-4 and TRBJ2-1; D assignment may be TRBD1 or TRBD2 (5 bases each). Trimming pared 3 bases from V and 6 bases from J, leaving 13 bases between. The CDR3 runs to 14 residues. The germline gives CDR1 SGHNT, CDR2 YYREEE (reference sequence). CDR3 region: CASSSSGTCNEQFF. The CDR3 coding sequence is TGTGCCAGCAGCTCCTCTGGGACCTGCAATGAGCAGTTCTTC.

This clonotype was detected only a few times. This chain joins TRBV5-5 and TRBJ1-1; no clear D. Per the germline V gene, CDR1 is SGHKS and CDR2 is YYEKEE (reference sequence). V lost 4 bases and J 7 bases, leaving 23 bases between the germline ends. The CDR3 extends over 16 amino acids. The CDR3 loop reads CASSPRPPVEYGEAFF. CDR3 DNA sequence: TGTGCCAGCAGCCCGAGGCCCCCGGTTGAATATGGTGAAGCTTTCTTT.